A single sample gave rise to the 6 T cell receptor beta chains below, sequenced in a study of cytomegalovirus exposure and HLA in healthy donors. PCR involved 60 Vbeta and 13 Jbeta primers. Sequencing used immunoSEQ multiplex PCR; TCRdb keeps in-frame clones, though not all of them. The sample yields roughly 180,000 clones, around four fifths seen once. The sample taken for sequencing was PBMCs. These receptor sequences come from an older woman in good health and CMV-seropositive.

The genes are TRBV21-1 and TRBJ2-3; the table names TRBD2, a call not compared with the DNA. TRBV21-1 is shown as a pseudogene. This CDR3 has 16 residues. DNA of the CDR3: TGTGCCAGCAGCAAAGAGGCGGGGCCTGGCACAGATACGCAGTATTTT. This sequence encodes CASSKEAGPGTDTQYF.

The chain uses TRBV6-5 and TRBJ1-6, with 7 bases that match TRBD1. CDR3 length: 16 residues. Per germline, CDR1 MNHEY and CDR2 SVGAGI. Trimming cost V 2 bases and J 8 bases; bases outside gene matches: 9. The CDR3 region has the DNA TGTGCCAGCAGTTACGCTGCGACAGGGATGGATTCACCCCTCCACTTT. Its translation: CASSYAATGMDSPLHF.

This clone came up a few times. CDR3 in amino acids: CATSFGTANEKLFF. The DNA for the CDR3 is TGTGCCACCAGCTTCGGGACAGCGAATGAAAAACTGTTTTTT. The chain joins TRBV15 to TRBJ1-4, with 7 bases lining up with TRBD1. CDR1 LNHNV and CDR2 YYDKDF come from the germline V gene (reference sequence). The ends lost 5 bases at V and 5 bases at J; junction bases unmatched: 5. The CDR3 sequence is 14 residues long.

The gene calls are TRBV30 and TRBJ1-1; 7 bases map to TRBD1. J gave up 3 bases and V 0 bases, and 4 bases lay outside the gene matches. The CDR3 extends over 14 amino acids. The germline V gene has CDR1 GTSNPN and CDR2 SVGIG (reference sequence). The CDR3 region is CAWSVYRGDTEAFF. The CDR3 region has the DNA TGTGCCTGGAGTGTATACAGGGGAGACACTGAAGCTTTCTTT.

The V and J genes are TRBV6-5 and TRBJ2-1, with D hard to call. CDR1 is MNHEY, CDR2 SVGAGI, per germline. V was cut by 7 bases and J by 5 bases, with 12 bases left in between. The CDR3 totals 13 residues. The CDR3 region is CASNAGRNNEQFF. The CDR3 region has the DNA TGTGCCAGCAACGCCGGTCGAAACAATGAGCAGTTCTTC.

CDR3 loop: CASSIADSGSFYEQYF. The CDR3 nucleotides read TGTGCCAGTAGTATAGCCGATAGCGGGAGTTTCTACGAGCAGTACTTC. J is TRBJ2-7 and V is TRBV19, with 9 nucleotides matching TRBD2. The germline V gene has CDR1 LNHDA and CDR2 SQIVND (reference sequence). The trim removed 1 base at V and 3 bases at J, leaving 7 bases unmatched. The CDR3 loop spans 16 amino acids.